The 23 T cell receptor beta chains reported below all come from one sample, sequenced in a study of T-cell memory formation after mild COVID-19. TCRdb used MiXCR to reprocess the 5' RACE reads, holding one entry per CDR3 protein. The sample has 250,000 to 350,000 distinct CDR3 sequences; about 15% are singletons. Sequencing used PBMCs or a T cell subset sorted from them (not recorded which). The receptors come from a man younger than 35 who had mild COVID-19 (a few samples of this study predate the infection). Cell type and time point are not known.

The chain recombines TRBV7-9 with TRBJ2-3; 8 nucleotides align to TRBD2. The CDR3 has 19 residues. With V trimmed by 5 bases and J by 2 bases, 18 bases remained unmatched. Germline CDR1 SEHNR, CDR2 FQNEAQ (reference sequence). The CDR3, as DNA: TGTGCCAGCAGCCCCGGAACGTATGAACTAGCGGCTGTCACAGATACGCAGTATTTT. The encoded protein is CASSPGTYELAAVTDTQYF.

This clonotype was seen a few times. The V call is TRBV2, the J call TRBJ2-1, with D unresolved. This CDR3 spans 11 amino acids. Germline CDR1 is SNHLY and CDR2 is FYNNEI. V lost 0 bases to trimming and J lost 10 bases, with 4 bases between them. The CDR3 sequence: CASSEASEQFF. The CDR3, as DNA: TGTGCCAGCAGTGAAGCGTCGGAGCAGTTCTTC.

The sample holds a few counts of this clonotype. This sequence joins TRBV6-5 and TRBJ1-1, with D hard to call. CDR1 MNHEY and CDR2 SVGAGI come from the germline V gene. This CDR3 spans 14 amino acids. Trimming removed 6 bases from V and 0 bases from J, with 11 bases in between. The CDR3 is CASSDMRVNTEAFF. CDR3 in DNA: TGTGCCAGCAGCGATATGAGGGTGAACACTGAAGCTTTCTTT.

The chain is built from TRBV7-3 and TRBJ1-1; no clear D gene. Trimming stripped 4 bases from V and 3 bases from J, with 12 bases between. Germline V gives CDR1 SGHTA, CDR2 FQGTGA. The CDR3 has 14 residues. CDR3 amino acids: CASSSAGSHTEAFF. CDR3 coding DNA: TGTGCCAGCAGCTCCGCCGGGTCTCACACTGAAGCTTTCTTT.

The rearrangement uses TRBV7-9 and TRBJ2-7; no reliable D call. V was trimmed by 0 bases and J by 0 bases, leaving 6 bases between them. This CDR3 has 14 amino acids. The V gene's germline CDR1 is SEHNR and CDR2 FQNEAQ (reference sequence). This CDR3 reads CASSLAGNSYEQYV. Here the CDR3 DNA reads TGTGCCAGCAGCTTAGCGGGGAACTCCTACGAGCAGTACGTC.

At least ten counts were recorded for this clonotype. The V and J genes are TRBV21-1 and TRBJ1-3; TRBD1 is taken as the D call from the table, unchecked against the DNA. TRBV21-1 is a listed pseudogene. CDR3 length: 14 amino acids. The CDR3: CASSKGHYGNTIYF. The DNA for the CDR3 is TGTGCCAGCAGCAAGGGACATTACGGAAACACCATATATTTT.

The V and J genes are TRBV4-3 and TRBJ2-3; D tentatively reads TRBD1 or TRBD2 (5 bases each). CDR1 LGHNA and CDR2 YSLEER come from the germline V gene. The CDR3 contains 16 residues. V lost 0 bases and J lost 2, with 12 bases in between. CDR3 protein: CASSQDGRGDTDTQYF. In DNA, the CDR3 is TGCGCCAGCAGCCAAGATGGGAGAGGGGACACAGATACGCAGTATTTT.

The V call is TRBV12-3 or TRBV12-4, the J call TRBJ2-1; no clear D gene. Trimming shortened V by 7 bases and J by 7 bases, and 17 bases separated the two germline ends. This CDR3 has 14 amino acids. CDR3 nucleotides: TGTGCCAGCACACTTGGGGTGTCCGTAAATGAGCAGTTCTTC. It specifies CASTLGVSVNEQFF.

V is TRBV5-1 and J is TRBJ2-2, with TRBD1 matching 9 bases. The V segment lost 1 base and the J segment 5 bases; nucleotides outside the gene matches: 12. This CDR3 comprises 18 residues. Germline-derived CDR1 and CDR2 are SGHRS and YFSETQ. The CDR3 DNA follows: TGCGCCAGCAGCTTGATGGAACAGGGGGCTTTTGGGACCGGGGAGCTGTTTTTT. Translation: CASSLMEQGAFGTGELFF.

This sequence joins TRBV4-2 and TRBJ2-7, with 11 bases lining up with TRBD2. Germline lookup yields CDR1 LGHNA and CDR2 YNFKEQ. The CDR3 has 16 amino acids. The junction had 6 bases not matched to a gene; V was cut back by 1 base and J by 4 bases. CDR3: CASSQVASGGRYEQYF. The CDR3 DNA reads TGTGCCAGCAGCCAAGTGGCTAGCGGGGGGAGGTACGAGCAGTACTTC.

In this sample, this clonotype turned up a few times. The CDR3 nucleotides read TGTGCCAGTAGTCCTACAGGGACAAAGGCTTTCTTT. Its translation: CASSPTGTKAFF. The genes are TRBV19 and TRBJ1-1; tentatively, D is TRBD1 (6 bases). Trimming pared 5 bases from V and 11 bases from J, leaving 15 bases between. Germline lookup yields CDR1 LNHDA and CDR2 SQIVND (reference sequence). The length of the CDR3 is 12 residues.

This chain connects TRBV7-9 to TRBJ2-7; 8 bases map to TRBD1. The CDR3 has 13 amino acids. V was pared by 4 bases and J by 8 bases, with 7 bases of the junction left unmatched. The germline CDR1 and CDR2 sequences are SEHNR and FQNEAQ (reference sequence). CDR3 sequence reads: CASSSGQGRKQYF. The CDR3, as DNA: TGTGCCAGCAGCTCCGGACAGGGTAGAAAGCAGTACTTC.

This clonotype came up a few times. V and J are TRBV9 and TRBJ2-1; D is uncertain. The germline CDR1 and CDR2 sequences are SGDLS and YYNGEE. The V gene lost 4 bases and the J gene lost 2 bases, with 7 bases spanning the gap. The CDR3 has 13 amino acids. The CDR3 nucleotides are TGTGCCAGCAGCCCCCGGCCCTACAATGAGCAGTTCTTC. Its translation: CASSPRPYNEQFF.

This clonotype was seen only a few times. The genes are TRBV20-1 and TRBJ1-2; the D gene is possibly TRBD1 (5 bases). Germline CDR1 is DFQATT and CDR2 is SNEGSKA (reference sequence). The CDR3 has 13 residues. Trimming stripped 2 bases from V and 6 bases from J, with 13 bases between. Written as DNA, the CDR3 is TGCAGTGCTAGACGGCAGGGTACGAATGGCTACACCTTC. Encoded protein: CSARRQGTNGYTF.

V is TRBV6-2 or TRBV6-3 and J is TRBJ2-1, with a weak D call TRBD2 (6 bases). Germline V gives CDR1 MNHEY, CDR2 SVGEGT. V was clipped by 8 bases and J by 12 bases, with 23 bases between them. There are 14 residues in the CDR3. DNA of the CDR3: TGTGCCAGCCAACGTATAGCGGCTATCTTCGGGCAGTTCTTC. As protein: CASQRIAAIFGQFF.

V gene TRBV27 combines with J gene TRBJ1-1; D gene uncertain. Between the trimmed V and J ends, which lost 6 bases and 7 bases, there was a span of 9 bases. The CDR3 runs to 11 residues. The germline V gene encodes CDR1 MNHEY and CDR2 SMNVEV (reference sequence). DNA for the CDR3: TGTGCCAGCAGCGGATACTTTGAAGCTTTCTTT. Its protein is CASSGYFEAFF.

This clonotype showed up just a few times. The rearrangement uses TRBV11-1 and TRBJ2-7, with D unresolved. The CDR3 has 14 residues. The germline V gene encodes CDR1 SGHAT and CDR2 FQDESV (reference sequence). The V and J ends lost 4 bases and 6 bases respectively, with 16 bases between them. The CDR3 bases are TGTGCCAGCAGCTCAGCGCGTCAGTTTGGCGAGCAGTACGTC. This codes for CASSSARQFGEQYV.

The sample holds a few counts of this clonotype. The chain combines TRBV6-6 with TRBJ2-3; D possibly corresponds to TRBD2 (5 bases). Trimming took off 7 bases at V and 4 bases at J, with 21 bases between the two ends. Germline CDR1 reads MNHNY; CDR2 reads SVGAGI (reference sequence). CDR3 length: 16 amino acids. The CDR3, as DNA: TGTGCCAGCACCCGGGGTATGGGCAGAATCTCAGATACGCAGTATTTT. Its protein product is CASTRGMGRISDTQYF.

There are many counts of this clonotype. The V gene is TRBV7-2, the J gene TRBJ1-5; 7 bases are a match to TRBD1. The CDR3 extends over 16 amino acids. Germline V gene data show CDR1 as SGHTA and CDR2 as FQGNSA. With 0 bases clipped from V and 4 bases from J, the junction kept 6 bases outside the gene matches. CDR3 residues: CASSLAAQDRNQPQHF. The CDR3 coding sequence is TGTGCCAGCAGCTTAGCGGCCCAGGACAGGAATCAGCCCCAGCATTTT.

There are a few counts of this clonotype. V usage is TRBV7-6 and J usage is TRBJ2-6, with D possibly TRBD2 on 7 matching bases. The CDR3 totals 18 residues. Trimming took off 1 base at V and 0 bases at J, with 13 bases between the two ends. Germline CDR1 SGHVS, CDR2 FNYEAQ. The CDR3 DNA follows: TGTGCCAGCAGCTTAGGGCCAAGGGGGGGCTCTGGGGCCAACGTCCTGACTTTC. This encodes CASSLGPRGGSGANVLTF. Filled out from reference TRBV7-6 and TRBJ2-6, the complete variable domain reads GAGVSQSPRYKVTKRGQDVALRCDPISGHVSLYWYRQALGQGPEFLTYFNYEAQQDKSGLPNDRFSAERPEGSISTLTIQRTEQRDSAMYRCASSLGPRGGSGANVLTFGAGSRLTVL.

A few counts support this clonotype. This chain uses TRBV5-5 with TRBJ2-7; a possible D gene is TRBD1 (5 bases). This CDR3 has 13 residues. The germline V gene encodes CDR1 SGHKS and CDR2 YYEKEE (reference sequence). V was pared by 4 bases and J by 2 bases, with 10 bases between. CDR3 sequence reads: CASSPGYTYEQYV. The CDR3 DNA sequence: TGTGCCAGCAGCCCAGGGTACACCTACGAGCAGTACGTC.

As regards this clonotype: No DNA is shown, since the ends of the CDR3 on it are uncertain; the CDR3 is the one TCRdb lists. The chain carries TRBV27 and TRBJ2-2; the table calls TRBD1, which could not be checked here. The V gene's germline CDR1 is MNHEY and CDR2 SMNVEV (reference sequence). The CDR3 has 14 amino acids, counting both end residues. The CDR3 protein is CASSFGGGTGELCF.

Remarks on this clonotype: A much larger clone lies one base from this, so it may be a read error. This chain joins TRBV7-9 and TRBJ2-3; 8 nucleotides line up with TRBD1. The germline CDR1 and CDR2 sequences are SEHNR and FQNEAQ (reference sequence). The V and J ends lost 3 bases and 0 bases, in that order; junction bases with no gene match: 5. The CDR3 covers 16 residues. DNA of the CDR3: TGTGCCAGCAGCTTCGTACAGGGGGAGAGCACAGATACGCAGTATTTT. This encodes CASSFVQGESTDTQYF.